This TCR beta chain was retrieved from a study of blood T cell repertoires in COVID-19. The study drew participants aged roughly 18 to 95 years from some 24 US areas. Clinical history as reported by participants underpinned cohort assignment. Cohort 3 recovered donors had two negative PCRs, clearance, or symptom resolution. From germline, CDR1 is SGHRS and CDR2 YFSETQ. The CDR3 runs to 16 residues. The V and J ends lost 2 bases and 3 bases respectively, with 14 bases between them. Source study methods: Reference gene primer amplification gave estimated nucleated cell counts. Profiling relied on immunoSEQ multiplex PCR, and the TCRdb table lists in-frame clones only, not all of them. The DNA gave D and trimming, while V, J and clone size come from that table. The sample includes 260,000 or so clones, around 85% seen only once; the top ten take about 2.5%.

This TCR was sampled from a woman between 45 and 60 years old who had recovered from COVID-19. This chain uses TRBV5-1 with TRBJ1-4; a possible D gene is TRBD1 (6 bases). Sequencing was performed on PBMCs or T cells enriched from blood (not recorded which). The CDR3 bases are TGCGCCAGCAGCTTAACAGGGTTAGGATCTAATGAAAAACTGTTTTTT. Its protein is CASSLTGLGSNEKLFF.